The source of this T cell receptor beta chain is a study of shared clonotypes between healthy human individuals (dated by TCRdb to between 2020 and 2021). With respect to the entire study: The cohort included a few men and a couple of women between 18 and 49 years of age. To increase sequencing depth and limit assay-specific biases, TCR repertoire library preparation and sequencing were carried out by different laboratories using diverse techniques. Between about 0.9 and 10 billion PBMCs per donor were obtained by leukapheresis. For each donor, CD4 naive and CD4 memory were each given three plates, CD8 naive was given two plates, and CD8 memory was given one plate. To estimate repertoire size and how much clonotype sharing occurs between individuals, the study deeply sequenced the blood TCR repertoires of roughly 5 healthy adults.

Study-wide conclusions, independent of this receptor: Compared with non-shared clonotypes, clonotypes shared by all four sorted-subset donors had higher generation probabilities. Only blood was sampled, and tissue TCR repertoires likely differ from those in blood. Even with the large sequencing depth, rarefaction of the sorted-subset datasets indicated that sequencing was incomplete. The small number of donors limited the genetic and exposure-history diversity represented. Sharing across four donors was observed for around 5% of naive CD4, about 4% of naive CD8, 2% to 2.5% of memory CD4, and roughly 0.43% of memory CD8 clonotypes. Pairwise subsampling led to the expectation that sequencing depth would affect the degree of clonotype sharing among donors. Naive subsets generally had larger estimated clonotype richness than memory subsets.

This clone was recorded only once. The antigen it recognizes is unknown. The record has no base qualities; no much larger clone is one base away. CD8 naive samples were CD45RO-negative cells positively selected for CCR7, giving a CD45RA+CCR7+ population that excluded TemRA cells. The donors were healthy, HIV-negative adults who had no recently reported acute infections or vaccinations. Only Caucasian adults living in Nashville, Tennessee, USA were represented among the donors. After blood collection by leukapheresis, PBMCs were isolated using Ficoll-Histopaque density gradient centrifugation and then cryopreserved in the vapor phase of liquid nitrogen. Purity and quantity of every magnetically sorted T cell population were checked by analytical flow cytometry. From each sorted fraction, genomic DNA was isolated and quantified by UV absorbance on a Nanodrop 2000c. Using the deep immunoSEQ assay, multiplex PCR amplified TCR CDR3 regions from genomic DNA. Extracted genomic DNA from each cell subset was spread evenly across all wells of several immunoSEQ 96-well plates, with each plate serving as a replicate. For sorted subsets, roughly 200 ng of genomic DNA, equivalent to 30,000 or so T cell genomes, went into each replicate PCR. Purified libraries were measured with a Qubit 3.0 fluorometer, size-checked on a Bioanalyzer 2100, and measured again with the KAPA Library Quantification kit. Every immunoSEQ 96-well plate was sequenced on a dedicated single-read 150-cycle Illumina NextSeq 550 flow cell. The original pipeline was this. Because the immunoSEQ output held only junctional sequences and lacked quality scores, the filtering could not match the filtering applied to full-length reads. To assign V/J genes and CDR3, sequences were annotated using PyIR, a Python wrapper for IgBLAST v1.9, with IMGT germline references. Reads were filtered out if the reads had weak V/J assignments (E-value above 1e-6), no CDR3, stop codons, out-of-frame junctions, or ambiguous translated residues. V3J clonotypes were defined as sequences sharing the same inferred V gene, J gene, and CDR3 amino acid sequence. Percentage overlap between repertoires was calculated by dividing the number of shared unique clonotypes by the size of the smaller repertoire. Richness of each repertoire was evaluated using RTK rarefaction, the Chao1 estimator, and Recon v2.1 estimates of unobserved clonotypes. OLGA was used to compute generation probabilities for all TCRbeta clonotypes that the gDNA method yielded from a handful of donors. Sourced from immuneACCESS, this table was stored by TCRdb with only in-frame sequences that have V and J called. A share of the clones is absent; for the studies checked, an unresolved V gene accounts for under half, and the remainder has no known explanation. V and J calls plus clone size are reproduced from that table; the DNA served to infer D and trimming. This sample is represented by about 820,000 clones; about 92% of them were singletons. The ten largest clones add up to more than 20% of the sample.

A distance of 14 bases separates the germline ends of V and J, which lose 5 bases and 10 bases respectively. Including cysteine and phenylalanine, the CDR3 has 13 amino acids. The DNA shown is the 39-base CDR3, in frame from base 1. CDR1 and CDR2, looked up from the germline V gene, are MNHEY and SVGAGI. Sequenced sample: naive CD8+ T cells sorted from blood. This specimen's cell subset or site label, per the study, means: CD45RA+CCR7+. The V and J segments used are TRBV6-5 and TRBJ2-2; the D gene is possibly TRBD2, with 5 bases matching. The sequence came from a young man in good health. The nucleotides read TGTGCCAGCAGTAACCGCGGGTCGGAGGAGCTGTTTTTT. Translated, this gives CASSNRGSEELFF.